A selection of T cell receptor beta chains follows, all from one sample in a study of Graves' ophthalmopathy and Graves' hyperthyroidism. TCRdb recomputed calls from the multiplex PCR reads with MiXCR, one row per CDR3 protein. Of some 410,000 distinct CDR3 sequences detected, about 21% appear once; the ten largest clones hold around 3.1%. The sample was peripheral blood. These receptors all come from a woman between 18 and 29 years old with stable Graves' hyperthyroidism. CDR3s include the opening cysteine and the closing phenylalanine or tryptophan. A D gene is named only where the DNA matches it firmly. Clone size is shown for a subset of rows, as once, few, many or a class of expanded clone.

V	J	size	D	DNA	CDR3
TRBV19	TRBJ2-2	many	.	TGTGCCAGTAGTATCCAGGGTGGTAGCGGGGAGCTGTTTTTT	CASSIQGGSGELFF
TRBV2	TRBJ1-2	many	TRBD1	TGTGCCAGCAACCCGACAGGGAGTCGTGGCTACACCTTC	CASNPTGSRGYTF
TRBV12-3/TRBV12-4	TRBJ2-7	many	.	TGTGCCAGCAGTTTATCGGACGAGCAGTACTTC	CASSLSDEQYF
TRBV13	TRBJ2-7	many	.	TGTGCCAGCAGCTCTCAGGTCCTGAACTACGAGCAGTACTTC	CASSSQVLNYEQYF
TRBV25-1	TRBJ2-5	many	.	TGTGCCAGCAGTGACAAGGAGGCGGCCCAAGAGACCCAGTACTTC	CASSDKEAAQETQYF
TRBV12-3/TRBV12-4	TRBJ2-7	.	.	TGTGCCAGCAGTTTTAGCGACAGGCCCCACGAGCAGTACTTC	CASSFSDRPHEQYF
TRBV19	TRBJ1-2	many	.	TGTGCCAGTAGTATAGACCGGACCTACGGGGGCTACACCTTC	CASSIDRTYGGYTF
TRBV12-3/TRBV12-4	TRBJ2-5	.	.	TGTGCCAGCAGTCATTCGCGGGAGACCCAGTACTTC	CASSHSRETQYF
TRBV5-6	TRBJ2-5	many	TRBD2	TGTGCCAGCAGCTTCGGACTAGCGGGCGGGGAGACCCAGTACTTC	CASSFGLAGGETQYF
TRBV28	TRBJ2-4	many	TRBD1	TGTGCCAGTACCGGACAGGCCGCCAAAAACATTCAGTACTTC	CASTGQAAKNIQYF
TRBV5-6	TRBJ2-2	many	TRBD2	TGTGCCAGCAGCGCTCTTCGGGCGGGAGTCGGGGAGCTGTTTTTT	CASSALRAGVGELFF
TRBV30	TRBJ1-2	few	.	TGTGCCTGGAGGGGCCGGGCCTACCTTCAGGATGGCTACACCTTC	CAWRGRAYLQDGYTF
TRBV15	TRBJ1-5	.	.	TGTGCCACCAGCAGAGACAGGGTCAATCAGCCCCAGCATTTT	CATSRDRVNQPQHF
TRBV10-3	TRBJ2-7	many	TRBD2	TGTGCCATCAGTGAGGAACTAGCGGGAGAACAGTACTTC	CAISEELAGEQYF
TRBV12-3/TRBV12-4	TRBJ2-2	.	.	TGTGCCAGCAGTTCAGTCGGGACCGGGGAGCTGTTTTTT	CASSSVGTGELFF
TRBV2	TRBJ1-2	many	.	TGTGCCAGCAGTGCCGGTCCAGATCTCTATGGCTACACCTTC	CASSAGPDLYGYTF
TRBV11-2	TRBJ2-2	many	.	TGTGCCAGCAGCCCCAGGGCTAAGGAGCTGTTTTTT	CASSPRAKELFF
TRBV19	TRBJ2-7	many	TRBD1	TGTGCCACTTCGACAGGGCTTACCTACGAGCAGTACTTC	CATSTGLTYEQYF
TRBV6-5	TRBJ2-7	many	.	TGTGCCAGCAGTTACTCACCGGGACATCGAGTTGGATTCGAGCAGTACTTC	CASSYSPGHRVGFEQYF
TRBV29-1	TRBJ2-7	many	TRBD1	TGCAGCGGCGGACAGGCAACCTACGAGCAGTACTTC	CSGGQATYEQYF
TRBV27	TRBJ2-2	once	.	TGTGCCAGCGGACTCCTTGGCGGGGAGCAGTTTTTC	CASGLLGGEQFF
TRBV4-1	TRBJ1-2	many	.	TGCGCCAGCAGCCAAGTTAAGGGAGACTATGGCTACACCTTC	CASSQVKGDYGYTF
TRBV7-8	TRBJ2-2	.	.	TGTGCCAGCAGCTTGATGTTGGCTACGAACACCGGGGAGCTGTTTTTT	CASSLMLATNTGELFF
TRBV28	TRBJ1-2	.	TRBD1	TGTGCCAGCAGACGGACAGGGTTTGGGTATAGCTATGGCTACACCTTC	CASRRTGFGYSYGYTF
TRBV12-3/TRBV12-4	TRBJ2-4	.	.	TGTGCCAGCAGTTTAGGGTCGCTAGCCAAAAACATTAAGTACTTC	CASSLGSLAKNIKYF
TRBV2	TRBJ2-7	many	.	TGTGCCAGCAGAGACGACAGGACGTACGAGCAGTACTTC	CASRDDRTYEQYF